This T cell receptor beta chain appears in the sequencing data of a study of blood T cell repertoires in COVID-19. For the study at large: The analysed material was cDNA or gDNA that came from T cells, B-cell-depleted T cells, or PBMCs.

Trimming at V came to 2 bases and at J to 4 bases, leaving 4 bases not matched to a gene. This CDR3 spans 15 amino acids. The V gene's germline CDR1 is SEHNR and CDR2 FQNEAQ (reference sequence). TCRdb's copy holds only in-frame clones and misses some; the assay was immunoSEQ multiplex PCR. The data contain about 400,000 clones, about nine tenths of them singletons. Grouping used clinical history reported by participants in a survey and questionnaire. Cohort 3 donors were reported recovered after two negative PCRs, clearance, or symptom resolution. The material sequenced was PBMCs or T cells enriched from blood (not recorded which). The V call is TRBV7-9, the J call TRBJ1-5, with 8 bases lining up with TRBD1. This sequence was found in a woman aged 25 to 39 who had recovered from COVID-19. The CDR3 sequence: CASSLKGQGNQPQHF. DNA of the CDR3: TGTGCCAGCAGCTTAAAAGGACAGGGAAATCAGCCCCAGCATTTT.